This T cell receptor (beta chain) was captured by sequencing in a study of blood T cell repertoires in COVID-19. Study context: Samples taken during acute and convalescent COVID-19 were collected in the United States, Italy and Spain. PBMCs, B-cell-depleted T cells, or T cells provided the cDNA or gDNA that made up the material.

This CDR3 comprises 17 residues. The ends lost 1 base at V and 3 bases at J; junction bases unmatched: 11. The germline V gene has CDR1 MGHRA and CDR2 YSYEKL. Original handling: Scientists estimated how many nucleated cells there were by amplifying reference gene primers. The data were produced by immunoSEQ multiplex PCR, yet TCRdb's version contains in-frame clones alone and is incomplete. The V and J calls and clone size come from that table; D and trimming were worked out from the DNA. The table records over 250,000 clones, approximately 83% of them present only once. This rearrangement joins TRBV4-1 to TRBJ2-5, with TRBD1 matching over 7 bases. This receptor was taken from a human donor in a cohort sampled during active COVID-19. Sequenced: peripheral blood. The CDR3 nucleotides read TGCGCCAGCAGCCAAGGCCCAGGGACAGAAACTAAAGAGACCCAGTACTTC. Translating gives CASSQGPGTETKETQYF.